The next 20 T cell receptor beta chains were all read from a single sample in a study of shared clonotypes between healthy human individuals. Only CD45RO-negative cells positively selected for CCR7 counted as naive CD8 cells, so terminally differentiated effector memory CD45RA+ cells were excluded. Here immunoSEQ multiplex PCR was the method, and the copy in TCRdb shows in-frame clones only, minus some. The sample records some 740,000 clones, 92% being singletons. The sample was naive CD8+ T cells sorted from blood. These receptors all come from a man between 25 and 39 years old in good health.

The chain carries TRBV28 and TRBJ2-1, with 7 bases fitting TRBD1. V was pared by 6 bases and J by 4 bases, with 9 bases of the junction left unmatched. CDR3 size: 15 residues. Per germline, CDR1 MDHEN and CDR2 SYDVKM. The CDR3 loop reads CASSLDRASYNEQFF. The DNA for the CDR3 is TGTGCCAGCAGCCTAGACAGGGCCTCTTACAATGAGCAGTTCTTC.

V is TRBV29-1 and J is TRBJ2-2; TRBD2 aligns across 9 bases. The trim removed 1 base at V and 0 bases at J, leaving 6 bases unmatched. CDR3 size: 17 residues. Germline V CDR1 and CDR2: SQVTM, ANQGSEA. The CDR3 sequence: CSVEVASGKANTGELFF. The CDR3 coding sequence is TGCAGCGTTGAAGTGGCTAGCGGGAAGGCGAACACCGGGGAGCTGTTTTTT.

The chain combines TRBV19 with TRBJ1-5, with TRBD1 matching 7 bases. Germline loops: CDR1 LNHDA, CDR2 SQIVND (reference sequence). CDR3 length: 17 residues. The junction had 19 bases not matched to a gene; V was cut back by 5 bases and J by 9 bases. The CDR3 protein is CASSLGWPGQIIRPQHF. CDR3 coding DNA: TGTGCCAGTAGTCTGGGATGGCCGGGACAGATAATCCGGCCCCAGCATTTT.

V and J are TRBV7-6 and TRBJ1-3; the D gene is possibly TRBD1 (5 bases). The CDR3 loop spans 17 amino acids. Trimming removed 5 bases at V and 2 bases at J, with 19 bases between. In germline, CDR1 is SGHVS, CDR2 FNYEAQ. CDR3 amino acids: CASSLRTGEGPGNTIYF. In DNA, the CDR3 is TGTGCCAGCAGCCTCCGGACGGGGGAAGGGCCTGGAAACACCATATATTTT.

This chain links TRBV7-8 with TRBJ2-3; D possibly corresponds to TRBD1 (6 bases). Trimming took 2 bases from V and 3 from J, leaving 18 bases between them. The CDR3 contains 17 residues. In germline, CDR1 is SGHVS, CDR2 FQNEAQ. CDR3: CASSLPNRVIQTDTQYF. The CDR3 DNA reads as TGTGCCAGCAGCTTACCCAACAGGGTAATTCAAACAGATACGCAGTATTTT.

The genes are TRBV19 and TRBJ2-7; the D is unclear. Germline CDR1 reads LNHDA; CDR2 reads SQIVND (reference sequence). With 5 bases removed from V and 1 base from J, the gap between germline ends came to 9 bases. This CDR3 has 13 amino acids. DNA of the CDR3: TGTGCCAGTAGTTCTTCGAATTCCTACGAGCAGTACTTC. As protein: CASSSSNSYEQYF.

The chain carries TRBV4-3 and TRBJ1-4; perhaps TRBD1 as D (5 bases). V was trimmed by 3 bases and J by 0 bases, leaving 14 bases between them. Germline CDR1 reads LGHNA; CDR2 reads YSLEER. This CDR3 has 17 residues. CDR3 loop: CASSHLEDSSTNEKLFF. CDR3 bases: TGCGCCAGCAGCCACCTCGAAGACAGCTCAACTAATGAAAAACTGTTTTTT.

Notes on this clone: The sample contains more than one DNA sequence encoding this CDR3. This chain connects TRBV7-2 to TRBJ2-1; TRBD2 aligns across 11 bases. Trimming took 1 base from V and 4 from J; bases not matched to a gene: 0. Germline V lookup: CDR1 SGHTA, CDR2 FQGNSA. The CDR3 runs 15 residues. The CDR3 region has the DNA TGTGCCAGCAGCTTAGTAGCGGGAGGGTACAATGAGCAGTTCTTC. It encodes CASSLVAGGYNEQFF.

The CDR3, as DNA: TGTGCCAGCAGCTCGTGTGCGGGAGTGGACTGTGAGCAGTTCTTC. It encodes CASSSCAGVDCEQFF. The V gene is TRBV7-7, the J gene TRBJ2-1, with 7 positions matching TRBD2. This CDR3 is built from 15 residues. V was pared by 4 bases and J by 9 bases, with 12 bases of the junction left unmatched. From germline, CDR1 is SSHAT and CDR2 FNYEAQ (reference sequence).

V is TRBV7-9 and J is TRBJ2-2; D unclear. Germline V gives CDR1 SEHNR, CDR2 FQNEAQ (reference sequence). CDR3 length equals 12 residues. V shed 8 bases and J shed 3 bases, with 7 bases lying between them. The DNA for the CDR3 is TGTGCCAGCTACATGGACACCGGGGAGCTGTTTTTT. Amino acid sequence: CASYMDTGELFF.

The chain carries TRBV28 and TRBJ2-1; 7 bases fit TRBD1. Germline lookup yields CDR1 MDHEN and CDR2 SYDVKM. The CDR3 spans 18 residues. Germline trimming cut 1 base from V and 0 bases from J; bases unmatched to any gene: 9. The CDR3 DNA reads TGTGCCAGCAGTTTATACCCCGGGACAGAGAGCTCCTACAATGAGCAGTTCTTC. Its translation is CASSLYPGTESSYNEQFF.

This sequence joins TRBV6-6 and TRBJ1-5; D is unresolved. The CDR3 loop spans 16 amino acids. Germline assignment: CDR1 MNHNY and CDR2 SVGAGI (reference sequence). V lost 0 bases to trimming and J lost 0 bases, with 9 bases between them. The chain's CDR3 is CASSYSQFYSNQPQHF. The CDR3 region has the DNA TGTGCCAGCAGTTACTCACAATTTTATAGCAATCAGCCCCAGCATTTT.

The chain combines TRBV9 with TRBJ2-7, with D perhaps given as TRBD1 or TRBD2 (5 bases each). The germline CDR1 and CDR2 sequences are SGDLS and YYNGEE. V was pared by 4 bases and J by 2 bases, with 13 bases between. The CDR3 totals 14 residues. The CDR3 DNA reads TGTGCCAGCAGCCCGGGACCTTTTACCTACGAGCAGTACTTC. It codes for CASSPGPFTYEQYF.

The rearrangement uses TRBV18 and TRBJ2-1; 11 bases line up with TRBD2. After removal of 3 bases from V and 4 bases from J, the junction contained 5 bases not matched to a gene. The V gene's germline CDR1 is KGHSH and CDR2 LQKENI. The CDR3 contains 16 residues. This CDR3 reads CASSPGTSGGYNEQFF. The CDR3 DNA sequence: TGTGCCAGCTCACCCGGGACTAGCGGAGGATACAATGAGCAGTTCTTC.

The gene calls are TRBV29-1 and TRBJ1-1, with TRBD1 as a possible D gene (5 bases). The CDR3 runs 16 residues. Trimming cost V 1 base and J 1 base, with 16 bases left between them. Germline V CDR1 and CDR2: SQVTM, ANQGSEA. CDR3 sequence reads: CSVEGFGADRNTEAFF. CDR3 bases: TGCAGCGTTGAAGGTTTCGGGGCGGATCGGAACACTGAAGCTTTCTTT.

The chain carries TRBV7-9 and TRBJ2-3; the match to TRBD2 covers 10 bases. V shed 3 bases, J shed 2 bases, and the junction held 14 bases outside the gene matches. Germline V gene sequence: CDR1 SEHNR, CDR2 FQNEAQ (reference sequence). The CDR3 has 19 residues. The CDR3 nucleotides read TGTGCCAGCAGCTTCCCCCTAGCGGGAGTCAGAGAGGCCACAGATACGCAGTATTTT. This codes for CASSFPLAGVREATDTQYF.

The chain combines TRBV7-9 with TRBJ2-2; D not resolved. The germline V gene encodes CDR1 SEHNR and CDR2 FQNEAQ (reference sequence). CDR3 length: 15 residues. Between the trimmed V and J ends, which lost 5 bases and 4 bases, there was a span of 14 bases. Written as DNA, the CDR3 is TGTGCCAGCAGCCCCCCATCGACGGTCACCGGGGAGCTGTTTTTT. Protein: CASSPPSTVTGELFF.

The genes are TRBV27 and TRBJ1-2; 9 bases match TRBD1. The CDR3 sequence is 17 residues long. Germline V gene data show CDR1 as MNHEY and CDR2 as SMNVEV (reference sequence). V lost 0 bases, J lost 3 bases, and 8 bases stayed unmatched. CDR3 in amino acids: CASSLSPNRGRYYGYTF. In DNA, the CDR3 is TGTGCCAGCAGTTTATCGCCCAACAGGGGGCGCTACTATGGCTACACCTTC.

The rearrangement joins TRBV2 to TRBJ2-7; D may match TRBD1 or TRBD2 (6 bases each). Germline V gene lookup returns CDR1 SNHLY and CDR2 FYNNEI. There are 15 residues in the CDR3. Trimming pared 5 bases from V and 2 bases from J, leaving 16 bases between. The CDR3 DNA reads TGTGCCAGCAGTCCCGGGGAAGGGGGGACCTACGAGCAGTACTTC. The encoded protein is CASSPGEGGTYEQYF.

In its sample, this clone was seen a few times. The chain recombines TRBV7-2 with TRBJ2-3, with TRBD2 as a possible D gene (5 bases). V was trimmed by 2 bases and J by 2 bases, leaving 11 bases between them. Germline V gene lookup returns CDR1 SGHTA and CDR2 FQGNSA. The CDR3 runs 15 residues. The CDR3 bases are TGTGCCAGCAGCTTATGGGAGTGGGTCACAGATACGCAGTATTTT. Protein sequence: CASSLWEWVTDTQYF.